The T cell receptor beta chain described here comes from a study of shared clonotypes between healthy human individuals. The CDR3 is 13 amino acids. Looked up from germline, CDR1 is SGHTA and CDR2 is FQGTGA. Trimming left V 2 bases short and J 7 bases short, with 8 bases between. Clones were sequenced by immunoSEQ multiplex PCR, and TCRdb holds only the in-frame ones, with some missing. The table lists 1 million to 1.3 million clones, 78% of them singletons. Sequenced: memory CD4+ T cells from PBMCs. Subset reported: CD45RA-negative fraction. The chain recombines TRBV7-3 with TRBJ2-2; no clear D gene. The sequence was collected from a man between 18 and 29 years old in good health. Some clones in this sample may be carry-over from other donors' samples. CDR3 sequence reads: CASSLAASGELFF. CDR3 nucleotides: TGTGCCAGCAGCTTAGCGGCCAGCGGGGAGCTGTTTTTT.